This T cell receptor beta chain comes out of a study of CD8+ T cells in alopecia areata. Overall study results and limits: Normal scalp had lower clonality than lesional scalp, with alopecia totalis/universalis lesions showing this most strongly.

Germline CDR1 and CDR2: SGHDT and YYEEEE. Inclusive of both ends, the CDR3 amounts to 13 amino acids. Once RNA had been extracted, it was reverse transcribed into cDNA to act as the sequencing template. The method was immunoSEQ multiplex PCR; TCRdb's version includes in-frame clones alone and lacks a portion of them. The data contain 150,000 to 200,000 clones, 55% to 65% of them singletons. This clone was seen repeatedly, ten times or more. Its antigen is unidentified. Given the absence of the conserved phenylalanine or tryptophan at the CDR3 end, a read error is likely. The DNA is left out, because the CDR3 cannot be placed on it with certainty; the CDR3 is given as TCRdb lists it.

The receptor was derived from a human donor in good health. The material sequenced was CD4+ T cells sorted from blood. J is TRBJ1-1 and V is TRBV5-6; whether TRBD1, the table's D call, matches the DNA was not checked. CDR3 sequence: CASSQGPDRVLYN.